This TCR beta chain was identified in a study of blood T cell repertoires in COVID-19. Across the whole study: Samples of COVID-19 (acute and convalescent) were obtained from the United States, Italy and Spain. Nucleic acid was either cDNA or gDNA, and it came from T cells, B-cell-depleted T cells, or PBMCs.

While infection was still active, Seattle patients were enrolled and then followed longitudinally. This clone was found a few times. In the authors' methods: Amplification of reference gene primers was used by the study to estimate nucleated cell counts. Here immunoSEQ multiplex PCR was the method, and the copy in TCRdb shows in-frame clones only, minus some. Clone size and V and J calls were adopted from that table, with D and trimming inferred from the DNA. Seen here are fewer than 45,000 clones, around four fifths observed once, and the top ten hold approximately 1.6%. Sample: peripheral blood. The sequence was collected from a man between 60 and 70 years old with COVID-19, enrolled during active disease.

The CDR3 DNA is TGTGCCAGCAGCTCGCGGACAGGGCGGGTTTCGGGAAACACCATATATTTT. It codes for CASSSRTGRVSGNTIYF. V usage is TRBV7-6 and J usage is TRBJ1-3; 8 bases are a match to TRBD1. J lost 4 bases, V lost 4 bases, and 12 bases had no gene match. This CDR3 is built from 17 residues. From germline, CDR1 is SGHVS and CDR2 FNYEAQ.